This is a list of T cell receptor beta chains from one sample in a study of response to subunit inactivated influenza vaccine. TCRdb recomputed calls from the RT-PCR reads with MiXCR, one row per CDR3 protein. Altogether 500,000 to 600,000 distinct CDR3 sequences are present, about 15% being singletons, with the ten largest covering 2.5% to 3.5%. Sequences were derived from CD4+ T cells sorted from PBMCs, sampled roughly 24 months after vaccination. These receptors all come from a man between 45 and 75 years old who received an inactivated influenza vaccine. Both conserved end residues are part of each CDR3. The D gene is left open where the match is weak. Expanded clones are given a class, and other clones once, few, many or no size at all.

>TRBJ2-2|few|TRBD2|TRBV3-1
TGTGCCAGCAGCCATCACCGGGGCGGGGGGTTCAACACCGGGGAGCTGTTTTTT
CASSHHRGGGFNTGELFF
>TRBJ2-1|NA|NA|TRBV28
TGTGCCAGCAGCCGTAGGCTCAATGAGCAGTTCTTC
CASSRRLNEQFF
>TRBJ2-1|few|TRBD2|TRBV6-5
TGTGCCAGCAGTTACTCTGGCGGGAGGGCCGTTTACAATGAGCAGTTCTTC
CASSYSGGRAVYNEQFF
>TRBJ1-2|NA|NA|TRBV25-1
TGTGCCAGCAGTGAAGGGGCCTGGGAGGGTTACGGCTACACCTTC
CASSEGAWEGYGYTF
>TRBJ2-3|few|NA|TRBV12-3/TRBV12-4
TGTGCCAGCATCTTAGGAGAGGGACAAGATACGCAGTATTTT
CASILGEGQDTQYF
>TRBJ2-5|NA|NA|TRBV4-2
TGTGCCAGCAGCCGGACCGGGACCCCGGAAGAGACCCAGTACTTC
CASSRTGTPEETQYF
>TRBJ2-5|NA|TRBD2|TRBV28
TGTGCCAGCAGTCCCGTCGGACTAGCGGGGCAAGAGACCCAGTACTTC
CASSPVGLAGQETQYF
>TRBJ1-1|NA|NA|TRBV7-9
TGTGCCAGCAATTACCCTGTCGGGGCCGTTGGGAACACTGAAGCTTTCTTT
CASNYPVGAVGNTEAFF
>TRBJ2-1|few|NA|TRBV5-1
TGCGCCAGCAGCACCCGGGAAGTCAGGTGGAGCTCCTACAATGAGCAGTTCTTC
CASSTREVRWSSYNEQFF
>TRBJ2-3|many|NA|TRBV10-3
TGTGCCATCAGCGGGAGAGAAGATACGCAGTATTTT
CAISGREDTQYF
>TRBJ2-3|many|NA|TRBV6-2/TRBV6-3
TGTGCCAGCAGTTTCCCACTAGGGTGGGCAGATACGCAGTATTTT
CASSFPLGWADTQYF
>TRBJ2-5|NA|NA|TRBV7-6
TGTGCCAGCAGACCAACAGGGTTCCAAGAGACCCAGTACTTC
CASRPTGFQETQYF
>TRBJ2-7|NA|NA|TRBV21-1
TGTGCCAGCAGCGGACGAGTGACTAGCGGGGATACCTACGAGCAGTACTTC
CASSGRVTSGDTYEQYF
>TRBJ1-5|NA|NA|TRBV5-5
TGTGCCAGCAGAAGGGAACTGGGGTATAGCAATCAGCCCCAGCATTTT
CASRRELGYSNQPQHF
>TRBJ2-1|NA|NA|TRBV6-1
TGTGCCAGCAGTGTGGGGGTTGAGGGTGAGCAGTTCTTC
CASSVGVEGEQFF